This TCR beta chain originates from a study of control samples from healthy donors and cancer patients. V shed 8 bases and J shed 0 bases, with 13 bases lying between them. CDR1 is KGHSH, CDR2 LQKENI, per germline. This CDR3 spans 14 amino acids. The sample holds a few counts of this clone. Assay used: immunoSEQ multiplex PCR; TCRdb lists only in-frame clones, some missing. The repertoire holds about 51,000 clones, with roughly 80% as singletons. The gene calls are TRBV18 and TRBJ1-1; possibly TRBD1 for D (6 bases). Material for sequencing was blood. The receptor was isolated from a man aged 70 or older in good health. The CDR3 loop is CASLQQGLNTEAFF. The CDR3 DNA is TGTGCCAGCCTCCAGCAGGGGCTGAACACTGAAGCTTTCTTT.